The present T cell receptor beta chain was sequenced within a study of cytomegalovirus exposure and HLA in healthy donors. The donors belonged to the roughly 110-subject validation cohort, separate from the roughly 700-subject first cohort. Libraries were prepared by immunoSEQ multiplex PCR; TCRdb keeps only in-frame clonotypes and omits some of them. The sample has a few hundred thousand clones, 70% to 90% seen once. Worth noting for this clone: Its specificity is not known.

General study results and limits: Cytomegalovirus status was reportedly diagnosed by the classifier with high specificity and sensitivity.

Per germline, CDR1 SQVTM and CDR2 ANQGSEA. The ends lost 7 bases at V and 2 bases at J; junction bases unmatched: 14. The CDR3 has 15 residues. Sequenced input: PBMCs. The sequence was obtained from a woman aged 18-29 years in good health and CMV-seronegative. This rearrangement joins TRBV29-1 to TRBJ2-7; 7 bases agree with TRBD1. The CDR3 bases are TGCAGCGCAACGCACGGGGCAGGGGGAACCTACGAGCAGTACTTC. Translating it yields CSATHGAGGTYEQYF.